The 27 T cell receptor beta chains below come from one sample, sequenced in a study of tumor-infiltrating lymphocytes in primary liver carcinoma. Unsorted bulk tissue, about 18-31 mg of it, served as the source for co-extraction of RNA and DNA. TCR beta cDNA was reverse-transcribed from about 500 ng of total RNA. The reaction used a constant-region primer and ProtoScript II reverse transcriptase. Three nested multiplex PCR rounds, a slightly modified ARM-PCR, produced the libraries for TCR beta. TRBV1-TRBV30 forward primers paired with a C-beta reverse primer drove the first two PCR rounds, around 9 cycles each. MiXCR was run by TCRdb on the multiplex PCR reads, yielding one entry per CDR3 protein. This sample has tens of thousands of distinct CDR3 sequences, with about 71% found just once. Specimen: liver tumor tissue from sampling region 4. Described subset: tumor region T4, right-lateral pole. These receptors were collected from a man aged 35-49 years with primary liver carcinoma and hepatitis B virus infection.

This clonotype was detected once. Possible read error: a much larger clone is one base away. This likely comes from a read error, as the CDR3 has no conserved phenylalanine or tryptophan at its end. V and J are TRBV5-1 and TRBJ1-2; perhaps TRBD1 as D (6 bases). Trimming shortened V by 4 bases and J by 5 bases, and 9 bases separated the two germline ends. Per the germline V gene, CDR1 is SGHRS and CDR2 is YFSETQ. The CDR3 has 12 residues. The CDR3 DNA reads TGCGCCAGCAGCCAGGGACAATATGGCTACACCCTC. Translated: CASSQGQYGYTL.

The rearrangement joins TRBV12-3 or TRBV12-4 to TRBJ1-2; 7 bases are a match to TRBD1. Losses at the gene ends were 5 bases for V and 0 bases for J; bases not matched to a gene: 9. The CDR3 covers 16 residues. In DNA, the CDR3 is TGTGCCAGCAGTCTCAGGGGGAGGATGGCTAACTATGGCTACACCTTC. Its protein product is CASSLRGRMANYGYTF.

This clonotype was recorded only once. The V and J genes are TRBV6-2 or TRBV6-3 and TRBJ2-1; no clear D gene. The CDR3 length is 17 residues. With 7 bases removed from V and 8 bases from J, the gap between germline ends came to 27 bases. From germline, CDR1 is MNHEY and CDR2 SVGEGT. CDR3 DNA: TGTGCCAGCAACTACTCCCCACGGCCCCTCAACCTTTATGAGCAGTTCTTC. This encodes CASNYSPRPLNLYEQFF.

The V call is TRBV11-1, the J call TRBJ2-1; 9 nucleotides line up with TRBD1. The CDR3 sequence is 17 residues long. J gave up 8 bases and V 2 bases, and 13 bases lay outside the gene matches. Germline V gene sequence: CDR1 SGHAT, CDR2 FQDESV (reference sequence). CDR3 amino acids: CASSLTPPGQGIDEQFF. Written as DNA, the CDR3 is TGTGCCAGCAGCTTAACCCCCCCGGGACAGGGTATCGATGAGCAGTTCTTC.

Ten or more counts support this clonotype. The chain recombines TRBV28 with TRBJ2-1; 7 bases line up with TRBD1. CDR3 length: 18 residues. Germline values: CDR1 MDHEN, CDR2 SYDVKM. V shed 6 bases and J 5 bases; nucleotides not matched to a gene: 19. CDR3: CASSRQGDEFSTDNEQFF. The DNA of the CDR3 is TGTGCCAGCAGCCGCCAGGGGGATGAATTTTCAACCGACAATGAGCAGTTCTTC.

A few counts support this clonotype. The chain is built from TRBV6-2 or TRBV6-3 and TRBJ2-7, with 10 bases identical to TRBD2. Germline trimming cut 6 bases from V and 4 bases from J; bases unmatched to any gene: 3. Germline loops: CDR1 MNHEY, CDR2 SVGEGT. The CDR3 consists of 13 residues. The chain's CDR3 is CASRPSGRYEQYF. CDR3 coding DNA: TGTGCCAGCAGGCCTAGCGGGAGATACGAGCAGTACTTC.

There are many counts of this clonotype. The rearrangement uses TRBV4-1 and TRBJ2-7; D might be TRBD1 or TRBD2, each matching 6 bases. The CDR3 sequence is 15 residues long. Trimming shortened V by 1 base and J by 2 bases, and 12 bases separated the two germline ends. Germline values: CDR1 MGHRA, CDR2 YSYEKL. Here the CDR3 reads CASSQVGGNPYEQYF. In DNA, the CDR3 is TGCGCCAGCAGCCAAGTAGGGGGGAATCCCTACGAGCAGTACTTC.

This clonotype was counted a few times. The rearrangement joins TRBV4-3 to TRBJ2-3; the match to TRBD2 covers 9 bases. The germline CDR1 and CDR2 sequences are LGHNA and YSLEER. Unmatched junction bases numbered 2, after V lost 3 bases and J lost 1 base. This CDR3 region has 15 residues. In DNA, the CDR3 is TGCGCCAGCAGCCAGCGACTAGCGGGCACAGATACGCAGTATTTT. Translating gives CASSQRLAGTDTQYF.

This clonotype showed up many times. The chain employs TRBV28 and TRBJ2-2; D could derive from TRBD1 or TRBD2 (5 bases each). CDR1 is MDHEN and CDR2 is SYDVKM in the germline V gene. The CDR3 consists of 16 residues. Trimming removed 3 bases from V and 5 bases from J, with 16 bases in between. The CDR3: CASSFSGPLGTGELFF. The CDR3 DNA is TGTGCCAGCAGTTTTTCGGGACCCTTGGGGACCGGGGAGCTGTTTTTT.

This clonotype showed up just a few times. This chain links TRBV29-1 with TRBJ1-4; D might be TRBD1 (6 bases). The germline V gene encodes CDR1 SQVTM and CDR2 ANQGSEA. CDR3 length: 13 amino acids. With 6 bases removed from V and 8 bases from J, the gap between germline ends came to 16 bases. CDR3 coding DNA: TGCAGCGTGGGGGGAGGGGGAGGAGAAAAACTGTTTTTT. It is translated as CSVGGGGGEKLFF.

Ten or more counts support this clonotype. This chain links TRBV11-3 with TRBJ1-1; D unclear. V lost 1 base and J 1 base, leaving 10 bases between the germline ends. CDR1 and CDR2 from the germline V gene are SGHNT and YENEEA. The CDR3 has 15 amino acids. The CDR3 reads CASSLGFSTNTEAFF. The CDR3 DNA reads as TGTGCCAGCAGCTTAGGTTTCAGCACGAACACTGAAGCTTTCTTT.

This clonotype has only one observation. A junction end diverges from the germline sequence, so it may reflect a read error. The CDR3 nucleotides are TGTAGCGCTGATCTTTCTAGGGCCAATACCAATGAGCAGTTCTTC. Its translation is CSADLSRANTNEQFF. The chain has TRBV29-1 and TRBJ2-1; TRBD2 might be the D (5 bases). Germline V CDR1 and CDR2: SQVTM, ANQGSEA. The CDR3 spans 15 residues.

The chain is built from TRBV20-1 and TRBJ2-3; D is unresolved. The CDR3 totals 14 residues. Between the trimmed V and J ends, which lost 5 bases and 1 base, there was a span of 13 bases. The germline gives CDR1 DFQATT, CDR2 SNEGSKA (reference sequence). The CDR3 reads CSAPGDPGTDTQYF. Here the CDR3 DNA reads TGCAGTGCTCCTGGAGACCCGGGCACAGATACGCAGTATTTT.

As regards this clonotype: This likely comes from a read error, as the CDR3 has no conserved phenylalanine or tryptophan at its end. The chain combines TRBV6-5 with TRBJ2-7; D ambiguous. This CDR3 is 15 amino acids long. Germline values: CDR1 MNHEY, CDR2 SVGAGI. The DNA of the CDR3 is TGTGTCAGTAGTTACTCCGGCAGAAACTCCTACGAGCAGTACTAC. Protein product: CVSSYSGRNSYEQYY.

This clonotype was counted a single time. At one of its ends the junction is not consistent with the germline gene, which may arise from a read error. The rearrangement uses TRBV11-2 and TRBJ2-1; D is undetermined. This CDR3 comprises 16 residues. Germline CDR1 is SGHAT and CDR2 is FQNNGV. The CDR3 spells CTSNLDPESFYNGQFF. CDR3 DNA sequence: TGTACCAGCAACTTAGATCCAGAGAGCTTCTACAATGGGCAGTTCTTC. Full variable domain (remainder filled in from reference TRBV11-2 and TRBJ2-1): EAGVAQSPRYKIIEKRQSVAFWCNPISGHATLYWYQQILGQGPKLLIQFQNNGVVDDSQLPKDRFSAERLKGVDSTLKIQPAKLEDSAVYLCTSNLDPESFYNGQFFGPGTRLTVL.

This clonotype was seen at least ten times. The chain employs TRBV4-1 and TRBJ2-2, with a tentative D call TRBD2 (6 bases). Germline V gene lookup returns CDR1 MGHRA and CDR2 YSYEKL. This CDR3 spans 16 amino acids. Trimming stripped 0 bases from V and 7 bases from J, with 15 bases between. The DNA for the CDR3 is TGCGCCAGCAGCCAAGATGGGGGGAGATGGGGCGGGGAGCTGTTTTTT. Protein: CASSQDGGRWGGELFF.

CDR3 DNA sequence: TGTGCCAGCAGTCGGACTAGCGGGTACTACGAGCAGTACTTC. Residues: CASSRTSGYYEQYF. The gene calls are TRBV7-9 and TRBJ2-7; 11 bases are shared with TRBD2. The germline V gene encodes CDR1 SEHNR and CDR2 FQNEAQ (reference sequence). This CDR3 spans 14 amino acids. After removal of 6 bases from V and 3 bases from J, the junction contained 4 bases not matched to a gene.

This clonotype was counted at least ten times. DNA for the CDR3: TGTGCCAGCAGCTTAGCGACAGCGACCGGGGAGCTGTTTTTT. Residues: CASSLATATGELFF. The chain carries TRBV7-9 and TRBJ2-2, with D perhaps TRBD1 (5 bases). Trimming removed 0 bases from V and 5 bases from J, with 7 bases in between. This CDR3 has 14 amino acids. CDR1 and CDR2 from the germline V gene are SEHNR and FQNEAQ (reference sequence).

This clonotype has at least ten counts. The gene calls are TRBV19 and TRBJ2-7, with 7 bases fitting TRBD2. CDR1 is LNHDA and CDR2 is SQIVND in the germline V gene (reference sequence). The CDR3 contains 14 residues. Unmatched junction bases numbered 11, after V lost 8 bases and J lost 4 bases. The CDR3: CASSLTSSDYEQYF. The DNA for the CDR3 is TGTGCCAGTTCCTTGACTAGCTCGGATTACGAGCAGTACTTC.

In the case of this clonotype: At one boundary the junction diverges from the germline segment, which might be a read error. This chain joins TRBV28 and TRBJ2-7, with 10 bases aligning to TRBD2. The germline V gene encodes CDR1 MDHEN and CDR2 SYDVKM. This CDR3 has 19 residues. For the CDR3, the DNA is TGTGTCAGCAGTTTTTTCGGACTAGCGGAAGGGCGAATCTCCTACGAGCAATACTTC. Encoded protein: CVSSFFGLAEGRISYEQYF.

This clonotype was seen at least ten times. The genes are TRBV29-1 and TRBJ2-5; D remains unclear. V was shortened by 0 bases and J by 5 bases, with 10 bases between the two germline ends. This CDR3 contains 13 residues. Germline lookup yields CDR1 SQVTM and CDR2 ANQGSEA. The CDR3 DNA is TGCAGCGTTGAAGATCCTGTTCGGGAGACCCAGTACTTC. This translates into CSVEDPVRETQYF.

Here the CDR3 reads CASKMGSNQPQHF. The CDR3 nucleotides read TGTGCCAGCAAAATGGGGAGCAATCAGCCCCAGCATTTT. The genes are TRBV12-3 or TRBV12-4 and TRBJ1-5, with D unresolved. This CDR3 region has 13 residues. Trimming stripped 7 bases from V and 1 base from J, with 8 bases between.

A word on this clonotype: The CDR3 does not close with the conserved phenylalanine or tryptophan, likely indicating a read error. This chain links TRBV29-1 with TRBJ2-4, with 7 positions matching TRBD2. With V trimmed by 1 base and J by 7 bases, 4 bases remained unmatched. Germline CDR1 and CDR2: SQVTM and ANQGSEA. CDR3 length: 13 amino acids. The CDR3 region is CSVEGGGENIQYS. The CDR3 DNA is TGCAGCGTTGAAGGGGGGGGGGAGAACATTCAGTACTCC.

Worth noting for this clonotype: One end of the junction is discordant with germline, which a read error may explain. The chain combines TRBV7-8 with TRBJ2-2, with 9 bases matching TRBD2. Germline V gene sequence: CDR1 SGHVS, CDR2 FQNEAQ. The length of the CDR3 is 16 residues. The CDR3, as DNA: TGTGCCAGCAGCCTAGGAGTAGCGGGAGTTTCCGGGGAGCCGTTTTTT. Translated, it gives CASSLGVAGVSGEPFF.

Worth noting for this clonotype: One end of the junction is discordant with germline, which a read error may explain. The chain is built from TRBV6-6 and TRBJ2-3; 11 bases are a match to TRBD2. Germline CDR1 is MNHNY and CDR2 is SVGAGI (reference sequence). This CDR3 is built from 17 residues. CDR3 coding DNA: TGTACCAGCAGCATTAGACTAGCGGGGCCTAGTACAGATACGCAGTATTTT. Protein sequence: CTSSIRLAGPSTDTQYF.

The genes are TRBV29-1 and TRBJ1-2; TRBD1 matches 9 bases. Trimming cost V 6 bases and J 7 bases; bases outside gene matches: 15. The germline V gene encodes CDR1 SQVTM and CDR2 ANQGSEA. This CDR3 contains 15 residues. The CDR3 protein is CSVAPRAQGAFGYTF. The CDR3, as DNA: TGCAGCGTGGCCCCCCGTGCACAGGGGGCTTTTGGCTACACCTTC.

J is TRBJ2-2 and V is TRBV23-1; possibly TRBD2 for D (6 bases). TRBV23-1 has ORF status, its function being uncertain. Trimming removed 6 bases from V and 3 bases from J, with 32 bases in between. The CDR3 runs 21 residues. The CDR3, as DNA: TGCGCCAGCAGCCAAATCCCCGGACTACCCTACGAAAATGGTGACACCGGGGAGCTGTTTTTT. Protein product: CASSQIPGLPYENGDTGELFF.